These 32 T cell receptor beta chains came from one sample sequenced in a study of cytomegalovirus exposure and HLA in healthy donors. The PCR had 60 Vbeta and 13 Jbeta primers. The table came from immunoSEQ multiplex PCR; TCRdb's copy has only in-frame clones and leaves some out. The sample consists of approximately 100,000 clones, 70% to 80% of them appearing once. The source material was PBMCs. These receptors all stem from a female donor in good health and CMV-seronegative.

The CDR3 sequence: CASNKGDSPLHF. For the CDR3, the DNA is TGTGCCAGCAATAAGGGGGATTCACCCCTCCACTTT. The V gene is TRBV6-1, the J gene TRBJ1-6; D perhaps matches TRBD1 (6 bases). V lost 7 bases and J lost 8, with 9 bases in between. The V gene's germline CDR1 is MNHNS and CDR2 SASEGT. CDR3 length equals 12 residues.

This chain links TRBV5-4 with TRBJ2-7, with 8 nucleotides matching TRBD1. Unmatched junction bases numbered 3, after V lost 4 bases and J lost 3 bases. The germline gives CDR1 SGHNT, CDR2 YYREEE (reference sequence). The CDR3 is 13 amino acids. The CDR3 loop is CASSPDRGYEQYF. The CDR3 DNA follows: TGTGCCAGCAGCCCAGACAGGGGCTACGAGCAGTACTTC.

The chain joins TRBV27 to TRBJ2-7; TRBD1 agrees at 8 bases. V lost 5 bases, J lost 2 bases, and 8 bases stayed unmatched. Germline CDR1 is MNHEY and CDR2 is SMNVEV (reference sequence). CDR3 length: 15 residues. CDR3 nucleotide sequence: TGTGCCAGCAGTACCTCCGGGACAGGACCCTACGAGCAGTACTTC. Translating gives CASSTSGTGPYEQYF.

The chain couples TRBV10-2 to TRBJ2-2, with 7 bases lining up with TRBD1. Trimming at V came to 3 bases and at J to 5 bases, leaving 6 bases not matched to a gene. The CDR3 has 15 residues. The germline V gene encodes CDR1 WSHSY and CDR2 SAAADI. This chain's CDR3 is CASSDLGQRTGELFF. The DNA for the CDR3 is TGCGCCAGCAGTGACTTGGGACAGCGAACCGGGGAGCTGTTTTTT.

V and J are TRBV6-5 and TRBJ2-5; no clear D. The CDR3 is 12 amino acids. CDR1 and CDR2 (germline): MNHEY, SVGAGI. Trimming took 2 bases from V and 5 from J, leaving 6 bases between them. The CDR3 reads CASSYRVETQYF. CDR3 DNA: TGTGCCAGCAGTTACCGCGTGGAGACCCAGTACTTC.

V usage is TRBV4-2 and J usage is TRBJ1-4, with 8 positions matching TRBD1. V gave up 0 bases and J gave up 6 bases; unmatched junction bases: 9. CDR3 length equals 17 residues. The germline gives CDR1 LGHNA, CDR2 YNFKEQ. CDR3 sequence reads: CASSQDRGGTGDEKLFF. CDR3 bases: TGTGCCAGCAGCCAAGATCGGGGAGGGACAGGAGATGAAAAACTGTTTTTT.

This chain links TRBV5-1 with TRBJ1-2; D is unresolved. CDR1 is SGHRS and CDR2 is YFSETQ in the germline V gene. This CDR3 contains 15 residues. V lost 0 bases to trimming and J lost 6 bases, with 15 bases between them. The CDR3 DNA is TGCGCCAGCAGCTTGGGCGGGGTGTCGGGGAATGGCTACACCTTC. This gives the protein CASSLGGVSGNGYTF.

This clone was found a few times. CDR3 in DNA: TGTGCCATCAGGAGGGAGATATCCACTGAAGCTTTCTTT. The encoded protein is CAIRREISTEAFF. The V gene is TRBV10-3, the J gene TRBJ1-1; D gene unclear. The V and J ends lost 6 bases and 4 bases respectively, with 12 bases between them. This CDR3 spans 13 amino acids. Per germline, CDR1 ENHRY and CDR2 SYGVKD.

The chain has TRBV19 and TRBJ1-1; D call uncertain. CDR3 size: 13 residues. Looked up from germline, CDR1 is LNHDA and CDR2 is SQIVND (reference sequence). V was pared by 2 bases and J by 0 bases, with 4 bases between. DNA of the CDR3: TGTGCCAGTAGTATAACAGTGAACACTGAAGCTTTCTTT. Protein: CASSITVNTEAFF.

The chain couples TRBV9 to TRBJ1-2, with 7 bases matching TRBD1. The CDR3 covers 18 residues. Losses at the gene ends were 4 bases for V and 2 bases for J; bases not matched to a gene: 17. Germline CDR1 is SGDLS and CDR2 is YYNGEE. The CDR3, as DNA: TGTGCCAGCAGCACCAACTTGGCCGACCCGGGACAGAACTATGGCTACACCTTC. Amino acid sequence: CASSTNLADPGQNYGYTF.

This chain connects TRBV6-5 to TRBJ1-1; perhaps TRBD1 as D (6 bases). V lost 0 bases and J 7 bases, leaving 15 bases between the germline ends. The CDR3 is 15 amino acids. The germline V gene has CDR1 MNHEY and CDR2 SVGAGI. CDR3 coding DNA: TGTGCCAGCAGTTACTCTTTCGGGGGGGCGGGTGAAGCTTTCTTT. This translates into CASSYSFGGAGEAFF.

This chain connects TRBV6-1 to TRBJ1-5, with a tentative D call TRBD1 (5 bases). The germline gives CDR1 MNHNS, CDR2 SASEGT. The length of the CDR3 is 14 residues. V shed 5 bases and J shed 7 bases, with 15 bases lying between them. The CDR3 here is CASSFTDSRQPQHF. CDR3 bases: TGTGCCAGCAGTTTCACAGACAGTCGCCAGCCCCAGCATTTT.

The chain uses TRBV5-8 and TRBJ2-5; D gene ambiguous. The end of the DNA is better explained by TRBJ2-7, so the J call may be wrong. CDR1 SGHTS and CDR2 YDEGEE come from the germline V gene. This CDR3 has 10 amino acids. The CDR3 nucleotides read TGTGCCAGCAGCACCTACGAGCAGTACTTC. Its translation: CASSTYEQYF.

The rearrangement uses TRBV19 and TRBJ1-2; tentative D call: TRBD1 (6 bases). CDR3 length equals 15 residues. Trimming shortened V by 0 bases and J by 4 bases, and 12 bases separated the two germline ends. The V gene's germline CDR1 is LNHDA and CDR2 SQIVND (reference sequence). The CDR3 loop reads CASSIDTGPGYGYTF. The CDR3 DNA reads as TGTGCCAGTAGTATAGATACAGGGCCTGGCTATGGCTACACCTTC.

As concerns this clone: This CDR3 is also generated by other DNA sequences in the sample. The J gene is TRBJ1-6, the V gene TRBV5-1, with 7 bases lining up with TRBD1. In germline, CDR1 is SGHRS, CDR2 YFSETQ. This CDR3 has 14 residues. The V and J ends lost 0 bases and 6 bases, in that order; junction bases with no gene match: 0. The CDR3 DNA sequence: TGCGCCAGCAGCTTGGGACAGGGTAATTCACCCCTCCACTTT. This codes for CASSLGQGNSPLHF.

The CDR3 sequence is CASSLVGNQRGFGSPLHF. CDR3 bases: TGTGCCAGCAGCTTAGTGGGTAACCAAAGAGGTTTTGGTTCACCCCTCCACTTT. The chain links TRBV7-9 to TRBJ1-6; no definite D call. Germline V gene data show CDR1 as SEHNR and CDR2 as FQNEAQ (reference sequence). Trimming took off 1 base at V and 9 bases at J, with 22 bases between the two ends. This CDR3 has 18 amino acids.

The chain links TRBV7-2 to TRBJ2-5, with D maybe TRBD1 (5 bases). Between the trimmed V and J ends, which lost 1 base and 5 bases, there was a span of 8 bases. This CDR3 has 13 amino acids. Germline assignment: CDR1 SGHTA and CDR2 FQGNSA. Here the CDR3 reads CASSLGGRETQYF. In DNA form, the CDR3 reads TGTGCCAGCAGCTTAGGGGGCCGGGAGACCCAGTACTTC.

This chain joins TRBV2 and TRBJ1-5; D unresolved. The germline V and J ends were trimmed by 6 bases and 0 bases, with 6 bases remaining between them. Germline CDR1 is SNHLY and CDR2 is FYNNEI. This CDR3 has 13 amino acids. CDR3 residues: CASSRDSNQPQHF. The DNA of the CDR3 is TGTGCCAGCAGCCGAGATAGCAATCAGCCCCAGCATTTT.

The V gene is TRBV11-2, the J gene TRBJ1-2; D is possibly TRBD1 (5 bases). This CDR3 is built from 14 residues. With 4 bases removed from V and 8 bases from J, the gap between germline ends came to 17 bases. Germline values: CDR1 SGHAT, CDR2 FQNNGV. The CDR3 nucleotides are TGTGCCAGCAGCTCAGCGGGACTGACTACGGGCTACACCTTC. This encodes CASSSAGLTTGYTF.

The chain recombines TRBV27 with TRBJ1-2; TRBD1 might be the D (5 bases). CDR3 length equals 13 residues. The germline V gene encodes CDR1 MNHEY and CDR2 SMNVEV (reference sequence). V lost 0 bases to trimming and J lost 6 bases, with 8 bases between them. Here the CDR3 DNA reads TGTGCCAGCAGTTTATCCCCAGGGAATGGCTACACCTTC. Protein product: CASSLSPGNGYTF.

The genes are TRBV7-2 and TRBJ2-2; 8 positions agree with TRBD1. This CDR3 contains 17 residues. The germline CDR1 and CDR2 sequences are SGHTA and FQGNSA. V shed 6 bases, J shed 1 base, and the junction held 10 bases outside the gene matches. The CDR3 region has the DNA TGTGCCAGCAGTCCGACAGGGGTCCCGATGAACACCGGGGAGCTGTTTTTT. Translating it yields CASSPTGVPMNTGELFF.

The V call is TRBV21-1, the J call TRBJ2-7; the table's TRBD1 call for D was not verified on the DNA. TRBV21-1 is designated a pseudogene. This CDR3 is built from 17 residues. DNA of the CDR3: TGTGCCAGCAGCAAGTCCCCGGTGACAGGGACCCTCTACGAGCAGTACTTC. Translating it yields CASSKSPVTGTLYEQYF.

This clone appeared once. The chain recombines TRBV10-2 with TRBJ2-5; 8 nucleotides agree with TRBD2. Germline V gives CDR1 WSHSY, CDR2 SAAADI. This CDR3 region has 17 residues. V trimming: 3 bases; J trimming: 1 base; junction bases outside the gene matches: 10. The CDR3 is CASSDKGQRGTQETQYF. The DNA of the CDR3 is TGCGCCAGCAGTGATAAGGGCCAGCGGGGGACCCAAGAGACCCAGTACTTC.

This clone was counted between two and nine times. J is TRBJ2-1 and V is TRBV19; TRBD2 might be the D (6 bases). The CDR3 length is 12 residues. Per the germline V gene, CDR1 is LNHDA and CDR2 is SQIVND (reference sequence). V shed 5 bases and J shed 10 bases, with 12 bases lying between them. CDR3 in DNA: TGTGCCAGTAGTCCTTCGGCGGGGGAGCAGTTCTTC. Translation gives CASSPSAGEQFF.

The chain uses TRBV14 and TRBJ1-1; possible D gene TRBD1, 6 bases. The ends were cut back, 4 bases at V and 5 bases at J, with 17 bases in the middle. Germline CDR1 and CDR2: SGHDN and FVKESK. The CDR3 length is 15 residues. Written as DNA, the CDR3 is TGTGCCAGCAGCCGGCTGGTTGGGGGCTGGACTGAAGCTTTCTTT. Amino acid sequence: CASSRLVGGWTEAFF.

The CDR3 region is CASSVPGQGGETQYF. The CDR3, as DNA: TGCGCCAGCAGCGTCCCGGGACAGGGAGGAGAGACCCAGTACTTC. This chain joins TRBV5-1 and TRBJ2-5, with 9 bases identical to TRBD1. Germline V gene data show CDR1 as SGHRS and CDR2 as YFSETQ. This CDR3 is 15 amino acids long. V shed 4 bases, J shed 4 bases, and the junction held 8 bases outside the gene matches.

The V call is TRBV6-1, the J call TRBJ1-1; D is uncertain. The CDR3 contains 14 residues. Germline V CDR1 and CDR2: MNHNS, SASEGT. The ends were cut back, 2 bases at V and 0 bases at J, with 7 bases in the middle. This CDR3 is CASSEIAVNTEAFF. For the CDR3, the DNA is TGTGCCAGCAGTGAAATTGCAGTGAACACTGAAGCTTTCTTT.

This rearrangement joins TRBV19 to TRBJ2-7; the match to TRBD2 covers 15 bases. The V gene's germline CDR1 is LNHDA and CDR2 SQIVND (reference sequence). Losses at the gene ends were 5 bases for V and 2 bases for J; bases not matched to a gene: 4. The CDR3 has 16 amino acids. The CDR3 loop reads CASSPRTSGGAYEQYF. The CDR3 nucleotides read TGTGCCAGTAGTCCAAGGACTAGCGGGGGGGCCTACGAGCAGTACTTC.

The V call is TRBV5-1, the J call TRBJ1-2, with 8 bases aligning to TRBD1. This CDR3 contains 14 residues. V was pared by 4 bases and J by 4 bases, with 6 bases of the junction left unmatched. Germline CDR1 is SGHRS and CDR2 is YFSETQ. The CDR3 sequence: CASSPGGQGYGYTF. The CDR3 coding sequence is TGCGCCAGCAGCCCCGGAGGACAGGGCTATGGCTACACCTTC. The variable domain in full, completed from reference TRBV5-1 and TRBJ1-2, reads KAGVTQTPRYLIKTRGQQVTLSCSPISGHRSVSWYQQTPGQGLQFLFEYFSETQRNKGNFPGRFSGRQFSNSRSEMNVSTLELGDSALYLCASSPGGQGYGYTFGSGTRLTVV.

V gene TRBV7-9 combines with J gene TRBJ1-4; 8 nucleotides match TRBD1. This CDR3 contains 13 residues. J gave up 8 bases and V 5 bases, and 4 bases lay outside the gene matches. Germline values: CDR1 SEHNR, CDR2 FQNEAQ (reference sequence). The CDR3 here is CASSRGQGEKLFF. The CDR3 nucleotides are TGTGCCAGCAGCCGAGGACAGGGCGAAAAACTGTTTTTT.

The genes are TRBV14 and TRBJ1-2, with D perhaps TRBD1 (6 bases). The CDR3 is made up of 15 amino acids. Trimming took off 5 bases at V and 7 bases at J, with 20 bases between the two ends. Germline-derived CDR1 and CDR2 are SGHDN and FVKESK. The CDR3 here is CASSSRQDPSGGYTF. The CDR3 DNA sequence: TGTGCCAGCAGCTCACGACAGGACCCTTCTGGTGGCTACACCTTC. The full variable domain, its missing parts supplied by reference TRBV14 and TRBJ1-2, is EAGVTQFPSHSVIEKGQTVTLRCDPISGHDNLYWYRRVMGKEIKFLLHFVKESKQDESGMPNNRFLAERTGGTYSTLKVQPAELEDSGVYFCASSSRQDPSGGYTFGSGTRLTVV.

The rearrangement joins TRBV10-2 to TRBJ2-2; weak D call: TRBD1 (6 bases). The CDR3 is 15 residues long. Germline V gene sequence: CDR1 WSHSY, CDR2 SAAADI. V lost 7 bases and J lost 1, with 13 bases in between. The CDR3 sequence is CASKVTGKNTGELFF. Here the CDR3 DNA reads TGCGCCAGCAAGGTAACAGGGAAGAACACCGGGGAGCTGTTTTTT.